This TCR beta chain was identified in a study of blood T cell repertoires in COVID-19. As for the study in general: Acute-phase and convalescent COVID-19 samples originated in the United States, Italy and Spain. Nucleic acid was either cDNA or gDNA, and it came from T cells, B-cell-depleted T cells, or PBMCs.

CDR3 length equals 14 residues. Germline CDR1 and CDR2: SEHNR and FQNEAQ (reference sequence). Trimming removed 3 bases from V and 2 bases from J, with 10 bases in between. Original handling: Amplification from reference gene primers served as the basis for estimated nucleated cell counts. Sequencing used immunoSEQ multiplex PCR; TCRdb keeps in-frame clones, though not all of them. V, J and clone size derive from that table, while D and trimming were established from the DNA sequence. The data hold hundreds of thousands of clones, with roughly nine tenths observed a single time. Seattle enrolled patients during active infection and tracked them longitudinally.

This sequence was found in a woman aged 25-40 years with COVID-19, enrolled during active disease. V is TRBV7-9 and J is TRBJ2-5; a possible D gene is TRBD2 (5 bases). Sequenced input: peripheral blood. CDR3 DNA sequence: TGTGCCAGCAGCTTCGGTAGCGAGCAAGAGACCCAGTACTTC. Protein product: CASSFGSEQETQYF.